The clone carrying this TCR beta chain showed up just once. What it recognizes is unknown. Germline loops: CDR1 LNHDA, CDR2 SQIVND (reference sequence). The CDR3 extends over 13 amino acids. Unmatched junction bases numbered 8, after V lost 9 bases and J lost 3 bases. The source of the sample is a study of lymphopenia after photon versus proton radiotherapy. Study findings and constraints: Survival link was tested only in deceased patients; proton benefit remains a possibility. Post-nadir diversity loss with photons came from oligoclonal expansion, particularly CD8+ Temra cells.

Data came from immunoSEQ multiplex PCR; TCRdb stores just in-frame clones and leaves some out. Among 25,000 to 30,000 clones listed, approximately 85% were seen once. J is TRBJ2-7 and V is TRBV19; 7 bases are shared with TRBD2. This material consisted of peripheral blood, taken from a patient treated with photon-based radiotherapy. This TCR was sampled from a man aged 50-60 years with gastric cancer. The CDR3 coding sequence is TGTGCCAGCCTCGGTGGGGGGGACTACGAGCAGTACTTC. Its translation is CASLGGGDYEQYF.